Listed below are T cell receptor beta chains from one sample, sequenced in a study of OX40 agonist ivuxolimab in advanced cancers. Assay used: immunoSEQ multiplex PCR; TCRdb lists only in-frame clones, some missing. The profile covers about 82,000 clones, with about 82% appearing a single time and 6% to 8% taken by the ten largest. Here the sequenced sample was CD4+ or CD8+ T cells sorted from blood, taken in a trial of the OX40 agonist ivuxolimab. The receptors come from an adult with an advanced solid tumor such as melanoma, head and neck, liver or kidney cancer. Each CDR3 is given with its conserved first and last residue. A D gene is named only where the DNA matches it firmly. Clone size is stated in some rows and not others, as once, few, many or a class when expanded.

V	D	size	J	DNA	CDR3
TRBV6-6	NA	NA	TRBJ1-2	TGTGCCAGCAGTTACACGGGCAGGGACTATGGCTACACCTTC	CASSYTGRDYGYTF
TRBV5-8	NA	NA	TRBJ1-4	TGTGCCAGCAGCCTGGCAGGGTTAGCTAATGAAAAACTGTTTTTT	CASSLAGLANEKLFF
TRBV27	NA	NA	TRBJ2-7	TGTGCCAGCAGCTACGGTAGTGGTCGCTACGAGCAGTACTTC	CASSYGSGRYEQYF
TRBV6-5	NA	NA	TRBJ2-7	TGTGCCAGCAGTTACCGACAGGCATCTCTCCAGTACTTC	CASSYRQASLQYF
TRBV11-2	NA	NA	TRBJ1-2	TGTGCCAGCAGCTTAGACTGGGTCGATGGCTACACCTTC	CASSLDWVDGYTF
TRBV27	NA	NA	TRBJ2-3	TGTGCCAGCAGTAAAAGGGGGGGGGCAGGGGATACGCAGTATTTT	CASSKRGGAGDTQYF
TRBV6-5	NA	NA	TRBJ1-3	TGTGCCAGCAGTTACCACACAGGGACTGGAAACACCATATATTTT	CASSYHTGTGNTIYF
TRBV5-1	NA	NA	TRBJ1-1	TGCGCCAGCAGCTTCGAAAAGGGGTATGTGAACACTGAAGCTTTCTTT	CASSFEKGYVNTEAFF
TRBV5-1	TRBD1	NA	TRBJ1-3	TGCGCCAGCAGCTTGGACCAGGGGGGGCTTTCTGGAAACACCATATATTTT	CASSLDQGGLSGNTIYF
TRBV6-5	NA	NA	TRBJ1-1	TGTGCCAGCAGTCCGACCGGGGGTAAGGGAGCTTTCTTT	CASSPTGGKGAFF
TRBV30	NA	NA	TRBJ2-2	TGTGCCTGGAGTCGGGCGGGACCAGGGGAGCTGTTTTTT	CAWSRAGPGELFF
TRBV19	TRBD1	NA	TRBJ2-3	TGTGCCAGTACTCTGACAGGGAGTAGGGATACGCAGTATTTT	CASTLTGSRDTQYF
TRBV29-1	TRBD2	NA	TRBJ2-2	TGCAGCGTTGAAGTGGGTAGCGGGAGTTCCGGGGAGCTGTTTTTT	CSVEVGSGSSGELFF
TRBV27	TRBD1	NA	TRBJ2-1	TGTGCCAGCAGTTGGGGACAGGGGGCGTCTGAGCAGTTCTTC	CASSWGQGASEQFF
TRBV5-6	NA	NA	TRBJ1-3	TGTGCCAGCAGCTTGCAGGCATCGAGGGGAAACACCATATATTTT	CASSLQASRGNTIYF
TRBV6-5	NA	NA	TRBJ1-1	TGTGCCAGCGTACACTGGAACACTGAAGCTTTCTTT	CASVHWNTEAFF
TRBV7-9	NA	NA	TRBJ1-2	TGTGCCAGCAGCTTACTCGGGGCGGGCGGCTACACCTTC	CASSLLGAGGYTF
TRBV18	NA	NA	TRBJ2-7	TGTGCCAGCTCACCACCGACAGTCTCCTACGAGCAGTACTTC	CASSPPTVSYEQYF
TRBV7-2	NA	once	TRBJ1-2	TGTGCCAGCAGCTTGCCCACGGGAACCACCTATGGCTACACCTTC	CASSLPTGTTYGYTF
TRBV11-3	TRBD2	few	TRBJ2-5	TGTGCCAGCAGCTTGAGACTAGCGGGAGGGCCCGAGACCCAGTACTTC	CASSLRLAGGPETQYF
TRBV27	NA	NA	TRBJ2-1	TGTGCCAGCAGTAGGGAGGTAGCGGCGAGGAATGAGCAGTTCTTC	CASSREVAARNEQFF
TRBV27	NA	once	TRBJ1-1	TGTGCCACCAGACCTAGGGCTGGGAACACTGAAGCTTTCTTT	CATRPRAGNTEAFF
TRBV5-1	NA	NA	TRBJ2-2	TGCGCCAGCAGCTTAACTGGGGGGGAGCTGTTTTTT	CASSLTGGELFF
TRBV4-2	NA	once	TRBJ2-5	TGTGCCAGCAGCCAAGAGGGTTTGGGGCCGCAAGAGACCCAGTACTTC	CASSQEGLGPQETQYF
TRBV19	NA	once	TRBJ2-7	TGTGCCAGTAGGGACACTTTTAGCTCCTACGAGCAGTACTTC	CASRDTFSSYEQYF
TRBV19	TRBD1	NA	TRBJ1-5	TGTGCCAGTAGACCACTAACAGGGGGCGATCAGCCCCAGCATTTT	CASRPLTGGDQPQHF
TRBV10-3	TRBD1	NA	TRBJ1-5	TGTGCCATCAGTGAGTCGGGACAGAGCGGTCAGCCCCAGCATTTT	CAISESGQSGQPQHF
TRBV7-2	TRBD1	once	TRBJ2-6	TGTGCCAGCAGCTTAGGGATAGCAGGGGGCGCTTATGGGGCCAACGTCCTGACTTTC	CASSLGIAGGAYGANVLTF
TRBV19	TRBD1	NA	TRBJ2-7	TGTGCCAGTAGTTCCCGACAGGGGGTATGGACCTACGAGCAGTACTTC	CASSSRQGVWTYEQYF
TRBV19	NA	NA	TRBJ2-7	TGTGCCAGCAGTGAGAGACAGACTTCCTACGAGCAGTACTTC	CASSERQTSYEQYF
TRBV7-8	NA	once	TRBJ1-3	TGTGCCAGCAGCTTCACAGGGAACTCTGGAAACACCATATATTTT	CASSFTGNSGNTIYF
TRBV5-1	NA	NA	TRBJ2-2	TGCGCCAGCAGCTTACGACCGACAGACACCGGGGAGCTGTTTTTT	CASSLRPTDTGELFF
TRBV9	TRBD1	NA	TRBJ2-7	TGTGCCAGCAGCCCGAGGGGGACAGGCCCCTGGGACGAGCAGTACTTC	CASSPRGTGPWDEQYF
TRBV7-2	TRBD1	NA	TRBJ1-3	TGTGCCAGCAGCCGCCTACAGGGGGCAGGAAACACCATATATTTT	CASSRLQGAGNTIYF
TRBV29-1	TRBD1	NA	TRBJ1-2	TGCAGCGTGCGGACAGGGGGCCAGGGCTACACCTTC	CSVRTGGQGYTF
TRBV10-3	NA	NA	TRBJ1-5	TGTGCCATCAGTGAGTCGCGTGGAAGCAATCAGCCCCAGCATTTT	CAISESRGSNQPQHF
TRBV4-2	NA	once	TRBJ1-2	TGTGCCAGCAGCCAAGATTACCGGGACAACTATGGCTACACCTTC	CASSQDYRDNYGYTF
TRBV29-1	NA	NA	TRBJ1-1	TGCAGCGTTCAGATGAACACTGAAGCTTTCTTT	CSVQMNTEAFF
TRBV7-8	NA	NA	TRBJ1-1	TGTGCCAGCGGGCGGTACACTGAAGCTTTCTTT	CASGRYTEAFF
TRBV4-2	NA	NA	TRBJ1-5	TGTGCCAGCAGCCAAGAACAATTGAGCAATCAGCCCCAGCATTTT	CASSQEQLSNQPQHF
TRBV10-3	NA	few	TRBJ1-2	TGTGCCATCAGTGCGGGGACGGCCGGTAATGGCTACACCTTC	CAISAGTAGNGYTF
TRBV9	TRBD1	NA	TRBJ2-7	TGTGCCAGCAGCGGCGCCGGGACAGTGCCTCGCGAGCAGTACTTC	CASSGAGTVPREQYF
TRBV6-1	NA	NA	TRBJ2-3	TGTGCCAGCAGTGACAGGGGCACAGATACGCAGTATTTT	CASSDRGTDTQYF
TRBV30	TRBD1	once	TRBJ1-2	TGTGCCTGGAGTGTACAGGGGGCTTATGGCTACACCTTC	CAWSVQGAYGYTF
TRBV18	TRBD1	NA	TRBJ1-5	TGTGCCAGCTCAACAGGGGCGATTGAGGGTCAGCCCCAGCATTTT	CASSTGAIEGQPQHF
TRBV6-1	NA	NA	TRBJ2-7	TGTGCCAGCAACCAGGTGAACGTCGGCGAGCAGTACTTC	CASNQVNVGEQYF
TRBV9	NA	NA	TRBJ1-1	TGTGCCAGCACCCCCCGGACAGCGAACACTGAAGCTTTCTTT	CASTPRTANTEAFF
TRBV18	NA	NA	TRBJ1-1	TGTGCCAGCTCACCCCAACAGGGGAACACTGAAGCTTTCTTT	CASSPQQGNTEAFF
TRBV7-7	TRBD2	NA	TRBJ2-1	TGTGCTAGCAGTTCGGGACTAGCGGGATACAATGAGCAGTTCTTC	CASSSGLAGYNEQFF
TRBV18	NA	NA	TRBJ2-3	TGTGCCAGCTCACCAGCAGATACGCAGTATTTT	CASSPADTQYF
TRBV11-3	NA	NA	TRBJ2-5	TGTGCCAGCAGCTTCTCGGCGGAGACCCAGTACTTC	CASSFSAETQYF
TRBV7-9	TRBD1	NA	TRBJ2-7	TGTGCCAGCAGCTCAACCGGGACAGGGAAGACCTACGAGCAGTACTTC	CASSSTGTGKTYEQYF
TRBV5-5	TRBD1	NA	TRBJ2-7	TGTGCCAGCAGTTTTTACCGGGACAGGGCCCTCGAGCAGTACTTC	CASSFYRDRALEQYF
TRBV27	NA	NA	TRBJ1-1	TGTGCCAGCAGTTGGACAGACTTGAACACTGAAGCTTTCTTT	CASSWTDLNTEAFF
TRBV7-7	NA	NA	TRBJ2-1	TGTGCTAGCAGCTTAGTACAGTACAATGAGCAGTTCTTC	CASSLVQYNEQFF